This TCR beta chain was found in a study of response to subunit inactivated influenza vaccine. The study, taken as a whole, reports: T cells newly recruited by each seasonal influenza vaccination are few, the authors suggested.

In germline, CDR1 is LGHNA, CDR2 YSLEER. Trimming stripped 4 bases from V and 4 bases from J, with 18 bases between. There are 16 residues in the CDR3. A word on this clonotype: Antigen: not known.

TCRdb reanalysed the RT-PCR reads using MiXCR and keeps one entry per CDR3 protein. Here the sample spans more than 600,000 distinct CDR3 sequences, approximately 17% being singletons. This TCR was sampled from a man in his fifties who received an inactivated influenza vaccine. The gene calls are TRBV4-3 and TRBJ2-3; D possibly corresponds to TRBD2 (6 bases). This specimen consisted of PBMCs from blood, obtained approximately 5 days after vaccination. The CDR3 is CASSPQEFGGPDTQYF. CDR3 DNA sequence: TGCGCCAGCAGCCCACAAGAATTCGGGGGACCAGATACGCAGTATTTT.